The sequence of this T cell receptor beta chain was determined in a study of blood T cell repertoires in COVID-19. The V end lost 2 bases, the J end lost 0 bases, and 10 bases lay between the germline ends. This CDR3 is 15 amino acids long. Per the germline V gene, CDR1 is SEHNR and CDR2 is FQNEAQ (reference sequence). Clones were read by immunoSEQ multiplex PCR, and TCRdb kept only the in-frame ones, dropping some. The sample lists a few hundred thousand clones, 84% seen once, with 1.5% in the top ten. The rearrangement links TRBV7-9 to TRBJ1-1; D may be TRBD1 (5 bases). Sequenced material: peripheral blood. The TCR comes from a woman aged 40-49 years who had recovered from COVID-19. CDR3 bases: TGTGCCAGCAGCTTATGGTCGGACATGAACACTGAAGCTTTCTTT. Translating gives CASSLWSDMNTEAFF.